Following are 11 T cell receptor beta chains from one sample sequenced in a study of identical twins. TCRdb re-derived calls from the 5' RACE reads in MiXCR, one entry per CDR3 protein. The sample has 240,000 or so distinct CDR3 sequences, roughly 10% seen once; the top ten hold approximately 11%. The source material was memory T cells sorted from blood. Every receptor here comes from a man between 50 and 59 years old in good health.

The V gene is TRBV15, the J gene TRBJ1-1; possibly TRBD1 for D (6 bases). Germline V gives CDR1 LNHNV, CDR2 YYDKDF (reference sequence). This CDR3 is 15 amino acids long. The V and J ends lost 1 base and 1 base respectively, with 10 bases between them. CDR3 nucleotide sequence: TGTGCCACCAGCAGAGCAGGGGCGGGGAACACTGAAGCTTTCTTT. Amino acid sequence: CATSRAGAGNTEAFF.

This clonotype was recorded at least ten times. This rearrangement joins TRBV7-2 to TRBJ2-5; no firm D call. Germline lookup yields CDR1 SGHTA and CDR2 FQGNSA. V was pared by 5 bases and J by 5 bases, with 6 bases between. CDR3 length equals 11 residues. In DNA, the CDR3 is TGTGCCAGCAGCCTCTTTGAGACCCAGTACTTC. Translation gives CASSLFETQYF.

This clonotype has a handful of counts. The genes are TRBV28 and TRBJ2-7; 8 bases are shared with TRBD1. CDR3 length: 13 residues. CDR1 is MDHEN, CDR2 SYDVKM, per germline. Trimming took 8 bases from V and 4 from J; bases not matched to a gene: 7. As DNA, the CDR3 is TGTGCCAGCCGCGGCCAGGGGGCATACGAGCAGTACTTC. It specifies CASRGQGAYEQYF.

This sequence joins TRBV6-5 and TRBJ2-7, with 9 bases that match TRBD1. Germline V gives CDR1 MNHEY, CDR2 SVGAGI. The CDR3 has 17 residues. V lost 4 bases, J lost 5 bases, and 15 bases stayed unmatched. The CDR3 protein is CASSFRGVGTGLHEQYF. The CDR3 nucleotides read TGTGCCAGCAGTTTCCGGGGGGTCGGGACAGGGCTCCACGAGCAGTACTTC.

The V gene is TRBV11-1, the J gene TRBJ1-5; 9 bases agree with TRBD1. V lost 1 base to trimming and J lost 5 bases; unmatched junction nucleotides: 6. The V gene's germline CDR1 is SGHAT and CDR2 FQDESV (reference sequence). The CDR3 is made up of 16 amino acids. CDR3 DNA sequence: TGTGCCAGCAGCTTAGTTGGGACAGGGCTTGATCAGCCCCAGCATTTT. Protein sequence: CASSLVGTGLDQPQHF.

This clonotype was counted many times. The J gene is TRBJ2-2, the V gene TRBV29-1; no definite D call. The germline V and J ends were trimmed by 4 bases and 5 bases, with 5 bases remaining between them. The CDR3 loop spans 11 amino acids. The germline V gene has CDR1 SQVTM and CDR2 ANQGSEA. The CDR3 bases are TGCAGCGTTGGTGATACCGGGGAGCTGTTTTTT. Amino acid sequence: CSVGDTGELFF.

This clonotype was detected only once. Given a much more abundant clone one base away, this may be a read error. The chain combines TRBV11-2 with TRBJ2-1; D remains ambiguous. CDR3 length: 11 amino acids. Germline V gives CDR1 SGHAT, CDR2 FQNNGV. The CDR3 sequence is CACSSRNEQFF. The CDR3 nucleotides are TGTGCCTGCAGCTCCCGCAATGAGCAGTTCTTC.

The chain carries TRBV7-3 and TRBJ2-1, with D tentatively TRBD1 (6 bases). V was shortened by 1 base and J by 5 bases, with 12 bases between the two germline ends. Germline CDR1 reads SGHTA; CDR2 reads FQGTGA. The CDR3 extends over 15 amino acids. CDR3 DNA sequence: TGTGCCAGCAGCTTAAGGGGGCAGGGCAACAATGAGCAGTTCTTC. This gives the protein CASSLRGQGNNEQFF.

There are many counts of this clonotype. This chain links TRBV12-3 or TRBV12-4 with TRBJ1-1, with D unclear. Trimming took off 5 bases at V and 1 base at J, with 2 bases between the two ends. The CDR3 has 11 residues. The chain's CDR3 is CASSKNTEAFF. Here the CDR3 DNA reads TGTGCCAGCAGTAAGAACACTGAAGCTTTCTTT.

In its sample, this clonotype was seen many times. V usage is TRBV5-1 and J usage is TRBJ2-7, with 9 positions matching TRBD1. The CDR3 contains 15 residues. CDR1 is SGHRS, CDR2 YFSETQ, per germline. The V segment lost 0 bases and the J segment 4 bases; nucleotides outside the gene matches: 5. The CDR3 DNA is TGCGCCAGCAGCTTGGACACAGGGGGCAGGTACGAGCAGTACTTC. Encoded protein: CASSLDTGGRYEQYF.

This chain connects TRBV12-3 or TRBV12-4 to TRBJ1-5; TRBD1 might be the D (6 bases). This CDR3 is built from 14 residues. V was clipped by 3 bases and J by 6 bases, with 12 bases between them. The CDR3 reads CASSFTGISQPQHF. The CDR3 region has the DNA TGTGCCAGCAGTTTCACAGGGATCAGTCAGCCCCAGCATTTT.